The 21 T cell receptor beta chains given below trace back to one sample, sequenced in a study of blood T cell repertoires in COVID-19. Here immunoSEQ multiplex PCR was the method, and the copy in TCRdb shows in-frame clones only, minus some. The sample contains around 290,000 clones, around 90% of which appear only once. The sample was PBMCs or T cells enriched from blood (not recorded which). These receptor sequences come from a woman between 25 and 40 years old who had recovered from COVID-19.

The rearrangement links TRBV4-2 to TRBJ1-2; the D is unclear. V lost 4 bases and J 2 bases, leaving 11 bases between the germline ends. In germline, CDR1 is LGHNA, CDR2 YNFKEQ. There are 14 residues in the CDR3. CDR3 loop: CASSPGVTNYGYTF. CDR3 bases: TGTGCCAGCAGCCCCGGGGTGACGAACTATGGCTACACCTTC.

This chain links TRBV19 with TRBJ1-4, with D possibly being TRBD1 (6 bases). From germline, CDR1 is LNHDA and CDR2 SQIVND (reference sequence). This CDR3 comprises 17 residues. V was cut by 3 bases and J by 4 bases, with 18 bases left in between. The CDR3 sequence: CASSIRSLGAGNEKLFF. The CDR3 coding sequence is TGTGCCAGTAGTATCCGCAGTCTGGGGGCTGGTAATGAAAAACTGTTTTTT.

The V and J genes are TRBV11-2 and TRBJ2-1; TRBD2 is a possible D gene (5 bases). V shed 3 bases and J shed 2 bases, with 11 bases lying between them. From germline, CDR1 is SGHAT and CDR2 FQNNGV. CDR3 size: 15 residues. CDR3 region: CASSLLAATYNEQFF. CDR3 DNA: TGTGCCAGCAGCTTGCTAGCCGCTACCTACAATGAGCAGTTCTTC.

The chain employs TRBV28 and TRBJ1-1, with D possibly matching TRBD1 (5 bases). The ends were cut back, 4 bases at V and 4 bases at J, with 16 bases in the middle. The CDR3 runs 15 residues. Germline values: CDR1 MDHEN, CDR2 SYDVKM. CDR3 sequence: CASSSNQGRGTEAFF. The CDR3 DNA sequence: TGTGCCAGCAGTTCCAATCAGGGTAGGGGCACTGAAGCTTTCTTT.

J is TRBJ2-1 and V is TRBV7-2, with D possibly TRBD2 on 7 matching bases. From germline, CDR1 is SGHTA and CDR2 FQGNSA. This CDR3 is 15 amino acids long. V lost 5 bases and J 1 base, leaving 12 bases between the germline ends. CDR3 sequence (DNA): TGTGCCAGCAGCCTGGGGGGGCAGTCCTACAATGAGCAGTTCTTC. Protein product: CASSLGGQSYNEQFF.

The chain uses TRBV6-5 and TRBJ2-5; tentative D call: TRBD2 (5 bases). The CDR3 loop spans 13 amino acids. Trimming stripped 2 bases from V and 5 bases from J, with 9 bases between. CDR1 is MNHEY and CDR2 is SVGAGI in the germline V gene. The CDR3 spells CASSYRPGETQYF. CDR3 DNA: TGTGCCAGCAGTTACCGCCCGGGGGAGACCCAGTACTTC.

CDR3 sequence (DNA): TGTGCCAGCAGTCCGGGGGTCGGGGGGACGAGCTCCTACAATGAGCAGTTCTTC. Translating gives CASSPGVGGTSSYNEQFF. The chain employs TRBV5-5 and TRBJ2-1; TRBD2 matches at 7 bases. From germline, CDR1 is SGHKS and CDR2 YYEKEE (reference sequence). There are 18 residues in the CDR3. V dropped 5 bases and J dropped 0; count of bases not matched to a gene: 14.

The rearrangement links TRBV6-2 or TRBV6-3 to TRBJ1-5, with unresolved D. This CDR3 has 15 residues. The V and J ends lost 2 bases and 8 bases respectively, with 16 bases between them. Germline-derived CDR1 and CDR2 are MNHEY and SVGEGT. CDR3 sequence reads: CASSYTSQAKEPQHF. In nucleotides, the CDR3 is TGTGCCAGCAGTTACACTTCCCAGGCAAAGGAGCCCCAGCATTTT.

This clone has just a few counts. The chain uses TRBV19 and TRBJ2-2, with TRBD2 identical over 7 bases. The CDR3 is 15 residues long. Germline CDR1 reads LNHDA; CDR2 reads SQIVND (reference sequence). With 7 bases clipped from V and 5 bases from J, the junction kept 10 bases outside the gene matches. The CDR3 DNA reads as TGTGCCAGTAAAGCGGGGCAGATCTATACCGGGGAGCTGTTTTTT. Translated, it gives CASKAGQIYTGELFF.

This sequence joins TRBV28 and TRBJ1-1; a possible D gene is TRBD1 (5 bases). The V end was cut by 2 bases, the J end by 4 bases, with 17 bases between. The CDR3 extends over 16 amino acids. CDR1 MDHEN and CDR2 SYDVKM come from the germline V gene. CDR3 sequence reads: CASSLAEGRRGTEAFF. DNA of the CDR3: TGTGCCAGCAGTTTAGCCGAGGGACGGAGGGGCACTGAAGCTTTCTTT.

The rearrangement joins TRBV5-1 to TRBJ2-7; 12 bases are shared with TRBD2. Germline trimming cut 4 bases from V and 0 bases from J; bases unmatched to any gene: 8. Germline V gene lookup returns CDR1 SGHRS and CDR2 YFSETQ. The CDR3 runs to 17 residues. The CDR3 loop reads CASSEGLAGHNSYEQYF. The CDR3 DNA reads as TGCGCCAGCAGCGAGGGACTAGCGGGCCACAACTCCTACGAGCAGTACTTC.

The V call is TRBV29-1, the J call TRBJ1-2, with TRBD1 as a possible D gene (5 bases). V was shortened by 6 bases and J by 6 bases, with 17 bases between the two germline ends. CDR1 is SQVTM and CDR2 is ANQGSEA in the germline V gene. The CDR3 has 13 residues. Here the CDR3 DNA reads TGCAGCGTCCCCAGACAGCCGACGGATGGCTACACCTTC. Translated, it gives CSVPRQPTDGYTF.

V is TRBV10-1 and J is TRBJ2-2, with TRBD2 identical over 8 bases. The V and J ends lost 2 bases and 4 bases, in that order; junction bases with no gene match: 9. This CDR3 region has 17 residues. CDR1 is WNHNN and CDR2 is SYGVQD in the germline V gene (reference sequence). The CDR3 sequence is CASSEPPGRGSTGELFF. The CDR3 bases are TGCGCCAGCAGTGAGCCCCCCGGGAGGGGGAGCACCGGGGAGCTGTTTTTT.

This clone was detected a few times. The V call is TRBV9, the J call TRBJ2-2; 11 bases map to TRBD2. Looked up from germline, CDR1 is SGDLS and CDR2 is YYNGEE. The CDR3 is 18 amino acids. V lost 4 bases, J lost 7 bases, and 15 bases stayed unmatched. CDR3 sequence reads: CASSSLPTSGSYGGELFF. The CDR3 region has the DNA TGTGCCAGCAGCAGTCTTCCCACTAGCGGGAGTTACGGCGGGGAGCTGTTTTTT.

This chain uses TRBV11-3 with TRBJ1-4; TRBD1 aligns across 9 bases. The CDR3 totals 16 residues. V gave up 5 bases and J gave up 7 bases; unmatched junction bases: 11. From germline, CDR1 is SGHNT and CDR2 YENEEA. CDR3: CASSDRTGEGGEKLFF. CDR3 bases: TGTGCCAGCAGCGACCGGACAGGGGAGGGGGGTGAAAAACTGTTTTTT.

The chain is built from TRBV11-2 and TRBJ1-6; 9 nucleotides agree with TRBD1. The V gene end was trimmed by 6 bases and the J gene end by 3 bases; junction bases not matched to a gene: 9. Germline CDR1 SGHAT, CDR2 FQNNGV. The CDR3 runs 17 residues. Here the CDR3 DNA reads TGTGCCAGCAGTTCCGGACAGGGGATATTCTATAATTCACCCCTCCACTTT. Protein product: CASSSGQGIFYNSPLHF.

The chain has TRBV5-1 and TRBJ1-4; maybe TRBD1 (6 bases). The CDR3 covers 14 residues. In germline, CDR1 is SGHRS, CDR2 YFSETQ. V was clipped by 0 bases and J by 8 bases, with 11 bases between them. The CDR3, as DNA: TGCGCCAGCAGCTTGGCCCAGGGGAGAGAAAAACTGTTTTTT. This codes for CASSLAQGREKLFF.

In this sample, this clone turned up once. V and J are TRBV11-2 and TRBJ1-1, with D possibly TRBD1 on 6 matching bases. The CDR3 runs 13 residues. V lost 1 base, J lost 10 bases, and 13 bases lay in between. The germline V gene encodes CDR1 SGHAT and CDR2 FQNNGV. CDR3 bases: TGTGCCAGCAGCTTAGTAGGGTCCAGGGGAGCTTTCTTT. This codes for CASSLVGSRGAFF.

V and J are TRBV13 and TRBJ1-3; D remains unclear. The CDR3 runs to 15 residues. V gave up 5 bases and J gave up 0 bases, with 11 bases separating them. Germline lookup yields CDR1 PRHDT and CDR2 FYEKMQ (reference sequence). CDR3 protein: CASSPQVASGNTIYF. CDR3 nucleotides: TGTGCCAGCAGCCCCCAGGTGGCCTCTGGAAACACCATATATTTT.

The gene calls are TRBV9 and TRBJ1-2, with 8 bases fitting TRBD1. J gave up 5 bases and V 2 bases, and 5 bases lay outside the gene matches. CDR3 size: 14 residues. Germline V lookup: CDR1 SGDLS, CDR2 YYNGEE. CDR3 amino acids: CASSVDRDRYGYTF. The CDR3 nucleotides are TGTGCCAGCAGCGTGGACAGGGACCGATATGGCTACACCTTC.

This clone has just one count. J is TRBJ2-1 and V is TRBV11-2, with 8 bases aligning to TRBD2. The CDR3 totals 18 residues. Germline V gene lookup returns CDR1 SGHAT and CDR2 FQNNGV. J lost 2 bases, V lost 6 bases, and 15 bases had no gene match. CDR3 sequence reads: CASRHLGKRGRTYNEQFF. DNA of the CDR3: TGTGCCAGCAGACATCTGGGAAAGCGGGGGCGAACCTACAATGAGCAGTTCTTC. Complete variable domain (other parts from reference TRBV11-2 and TRBJ2-1): EAGVAQSPRYKIIEKRQSVAFWCNPISGHATLYWYQQILGQGPKLLIQFQNNGVVDDSQLPKDRFSAERLKGVDSTLKIQPAKLEDSAVYLCASRHLGKRGRTYNEQFFGPGTRLTVL.